This T cell receptor beta chain stems from a study of neoadjuvant nivolumab and ipilimumab in lung cancer. General study points: Higher pretherapy blood TCR richness went with higher resected-tumor richness. Only a small number of samples underwent TCR sequencing. Resected tumors had greater TCR richness and clonality than uninvolved lung. Only a single major-pathologic-response sample was available for clonality analysis.

Here immunoSEQ multiplex PCR was the method, and the copy in TCRdb shows in-frame clones only, minus some. This repertoire shows 25,000 to 30,000 clones, 80% to 85% found once; its top ten account for about 9%. After removal of 4 bases from V and 6 bases from J, the junction contained 12 bases not matched to a gene. Per germline, CDR1 SGHNT and CDR2 YYREEE (reference sequence). The CDR3 covers 16 residues. A word on this clone: Antigen specificity is unknown.

This chain links TRBV5-4 with TRBJ2-2; 7 positions match TRBD1. This TCR came from an adult with non-small cell lung cancer. The sample here was tumor tissue, taken after neoadjuvant nivolumab, alone or with ipilimumab, at or shortly before surgery. CDR3 protein: CASSKIQGRQSGELFF. As DNA, the CDR3 is TGTGCCAGCAGCAAAATACAGGGGAGACAATCCGGGGAGCTGTTTTTT.